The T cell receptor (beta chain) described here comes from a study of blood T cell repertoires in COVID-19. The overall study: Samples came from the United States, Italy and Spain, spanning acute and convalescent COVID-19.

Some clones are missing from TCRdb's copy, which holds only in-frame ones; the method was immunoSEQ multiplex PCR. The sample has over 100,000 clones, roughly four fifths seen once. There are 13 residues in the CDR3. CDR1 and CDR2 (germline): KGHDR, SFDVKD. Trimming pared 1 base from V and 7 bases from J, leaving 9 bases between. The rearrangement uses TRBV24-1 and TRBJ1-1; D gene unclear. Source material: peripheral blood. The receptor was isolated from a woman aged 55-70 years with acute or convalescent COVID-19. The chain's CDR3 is CATSDFRSGEAFF. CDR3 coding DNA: TGTGCCACCAGTGATTTTAGGTCGGGTGAAGCTTTCTTT.